The 22 T cell receptor beta chains below were found in one sample sequenced in a study of T cell responses to AZD1222 COVID-19 vaccine. Profiled with immunoSEQ multiplex PCR; TCRdb holds only in-frame clones, not every one. Seen here are 100,000 to 150,000 clones, over 85% observed once, and the top ten hold 1.1%. The sequencing used peripheral blood, collected 28 days after the second AZD1222 dose. The receptor set was obtained from an adult who received the AZD1222 COVID-19 vaccine.

The chain is built from TRBV5-6 and TRBJ1-6, with D possibly TRBD1 on 6 matching bases. Between the trimmed V and J ends, which lost 3 bases and 16 bases, there was a span of 17 bases. The CDR3 has 13 residues. Germline lookup yields CDR1 SGHDT and CDR2 YYEEEE. In DNA form, the CDR3 reads TGTGCCAGCAGCTCCCGGGACACTGAAATTCTCCACTTT. Translation: CASSSRDTEILHF.

The chain uses TRBV6-2 or TRBV6-3 and TRBJ1-4; maybe TRBD1 (5 bases). The germline V and J ends were trimmed by 2 bases and 10 bases, with 11 bases remaining between them. This CDR3 is 13 amino acids long. Germline V gene sequence: CDR1 MNHEY, CDR2 SVGEGT. The CDR3 coding sequence is TGTGCCAGCAGTTACGCAGGGAGCGGAAAACTGTTTTTT. Its translation is CASSYAGSGKLFF.

V gene TRBV29-1 combines with J gene TRBJ2-2; 9 bases match TRBD1. The junction had 3 bases not matched to a gene; V was cut back by 6 bases and J by 1 base. Germline V gives CDR1 SQVTM, CDR2 ANQGSEA. The CDR3 loop spans 14 amino acids. The CDR3 DNA reads TGCAGCGTACCGGGACAGGGGAACACCGGGGAGCTGTTTTTT. Translation: CSVPGQGNTGELFF.

The genes are TRBV9 and TRBJ1-1, with D unresolved. Per the germline V gene, CDR1 is SGDLS and CDR2 is YYNGEE. V lost 5 bases, J lost 0 bases, and 11 bases lay in between. The CDR3 is 14 residues long. The CDR3 is CASSFDGMNTEAFF. Here the CDR3 DNA reads TGTGCCAGCAGTTTCGACGGGATGAACACTGAAGCTTTCTTT.

In nucleotides, the CDR3 is TGTGCCAGCCAGGGAAGGGGCGGAGGGGATGAGCAGTTCTTC. Translation gives CASQGRGGGDEQFF. V gene TRBV11-2 combines with J gene TRBJ2-1; D possibly corresponds to TRBD2 (6 bases). The germline V and J ends were trimmed by 8 bases and 8 bases, with 19 bases remaining between them. This CDR3 spans 14 amino acids. Germline CDR1 and CDR2: SGHAT and FQNNGV.

The rearrangement joins TRBV6-5 to TRBJ1-6, with TRBD1 matching over 8 bases. CDR1 MNHEY and CDR2 SVGAGI come from the germline V gene. J was trimmed by 9 bases and V by 8 bases; bases with no gene match: 9. This CDR3 is built from 14 residues. The CDR3 here is CASAEDRDSSPLHF. CDR3 sequence (DNA): TGTGCCAGCGCGGAGGACAGGGATAGTTCACCCCTCCACTTT.

This chain joins TRBV11-2 and TRBJ1-1; D uncertain. Germline CDR1 and CDR2: SGHAT and FQNNGV. The CDR3 is made up of 13 amino acids. V was shortened by 6 bases and J by 7 bases, with 15 bases between the two germline ends. The chain's CDR3 is CASSPGEGREAFF. CDR3 sequence (DNA): TGTGCCAGCAGTCCCGGGGAAGGCCGTGAAGCTTTCTTT.

The rearrangement joins TRBV27 to TRBJ2-7, with D possibly TRBD1 on 5 matching bases. V lost 3 bases, J lost 1 base, and 10 bases lay in between. Per germline, CDR1 MNHEY and CDR2 SMNVEV (reference sequence). This CDR3 comprises 14 residues. The CDR3 DNA reads TGTGCCAGCAGTTTCAGACAGTATTCCTACGAGCAGTACTTC. Translating gives CASSFRQYSYEQYF.

The V gene is TRBV18, the J gene TRBJ1-3, with D possibly being TRBD1 (5 bases). V lost 4 bases, J lost 3 bases, and 10 bases lay in between. The CDR3 contains 14 residues. Germline CDR1 and CDR2: KGHSH and LQKENI. The CDR3: CASSLGTDGNTIYF. The CDR3 nucleotides read TGTGCCAGCTCACTAGGGACGGATGGAAACACCATATATTTT. The entire variable domain, with the rest obtained from reference TRBV18 and TRBJ1-3, is as follows: NAGVMQNPRHLVRRRGQEARLRCSPMKGHSHVYWYRQLPEEGLKFMVYLQKENIIDESGMPKERFSAEFPKEGPSILRIQQVVRGDSAAYFCASSLGTDGNTIYFGEGSWLTVV.

This chain links TRBV6-2 or TRBV6-3 with TRBJ1-1, with D possibly being TRBD1 (6 bases). CDR1 is MNHEY, CDR2 SVGEGT, per germline. The CDR3 runs 15 residues. With 3 bases removed from V and 2 bases from J, the gap between germline ends came to 13 bases. As DNA, the CDR3 is TGTGCCAGCAGTTATTGGGGGCGGTCCAACACTGAAGCTTTCTTT. Translation: CASSYWGRSNTEAFF.

The chain couples TRBV16 to TRBJ2-1; no firm D call. Trimming left V 0 bases short and J 16 bases short, with 13 bases between. Looked up from germline, CDR1 is KGHSY and CDR2 is FQNENV. The CDR3 consists of 12 residues. This CDR3 reads CASSQSTPRQFF. CDR3 nucleotides: TGTGCCAGCAGCCAATCCACGCCCCGGCAATTCTTC.

The V and J genes are TRBV5-5 and TRBJ2-7; no clear D. CDR1 SGHKS and CDR2 YYEKEE come from the germline V gene (reference sequence). CDR3 length: 14 residues. V shed 4 bases and J shed 2 bases, with 13 bases lying between them. CDR3: CASSPRTEAYEQYF. The CDR3 DNA follows: TGTGCCAGCAGCCCCCGCACGGAAGCCTACGAGCAGTACTTC.

As to this clone: The same CDR3 is also encoded by other DNA sequences in this sample. The V gene is TRBV5-1, the J gene TRBJ1-5; 8 bases line up with TRBD1. This CDR3 is built from 15 residues. CDR1 is SGHRS, CDR2 YFSETQ, per germline. The trim removed 1 base at V and 2 bases at J, leaving 2 bases unmatched. As DNA, the CDR3 is TGCGCCAGCAGCTTGACAGGGGGAGGCAATCAGCCCCAGCATTTT. Translation gives CASSLTGGGNQPQHF.

CDR3 region: CASSRGRQPNEKLFF. CDR3 in DNA: TGTGCCAGCAGCCGAGGCAGGCAACCTAATGAAAAACTGTTTTTT. J is TRBJ1-4 and V is TRBV3-1 (or the pseudogene TRBV3-2); D unclear. With 4 bases removed from V and 3 bases from J, the gap between germline ends came to 12 bases. Germline CDR1 reads LGHDT; CDR2 reads YNNKEL (reference sequence). CDR3 length: 15 residues.

This clone was observed a single time. The rearrangement uses TRBV5-4 and TRBJ2-2; D is perhaps TRBD2 (7 bases). V was pared by 5 bases and J by 0 bases, with 14 bases between. The length of the CDR3 is 16 residues. The germline CDR1 and CDR2 sequences are SGHNT and YYREEE (reference sequence). In DNA, the CDR3 is TGTGCCAGCAGTGCCGGGGGGCCAACGAACACCGGGGAGCTGTTTTTT. Translating gives CASSAGGPTNTGELFF.

The chain joins TRBV28 to TRBJ1-2; D might be TRBD1 (5 bases). Germline V gene lookup returns CDR1 MDHEN and CDR2 SYDVKM. The CDR3 has 15 amino acids. The V and J ends lost 7 bases and 4 bases respectively, with 19 bases between them. The CDR3 nucleotides are TGTGCCAGCACCCCGGGGGGGAAGGAAACCTATGGCTACACCTTC. Translated: CASTPGGKETYGYTF.

CDR3 protein: CASSELGQGVTEAFF. Written as DNA, the CDR3 is TGCGCCAGCAGTGAGTTGGGACAGGGCGTAACTGAAGCTTTCTTT. The chain carries TRBV10-1 and TRBJ1-1; 9 bases are a match to TRBD1. J lost 5 bases, V lost 1 base, and 5 bases had no gene match. This CDR3 region has 15 residues. CDR1 is WNHNN and CDR2 is SYGVQD in the germline V gene (reference sequence).

The chain links TRBV7-8 to TRBJ2-2; a possible D gene is TRBD2 (5 bases). V lost 3 bases to trimming and J lost 0 bases, with 5 bases between them. Germline loops: CDR1 SGHVS, CDR2 FQNEAQ. This CDR3 has 14 residues. This CDR3 reads CASSFGTNTGELFF. The CDR3 region has the DNA TGTGCCAGCAGCTTCGGGACGAACACCGGGGAGCTGTTTTTT.

The CDR3 bases are TGTGCCAGCAGCTCAGGGACAGGGGCTCGGAACACTGAAGCTTTCTTT. It translates to CASSSGTGARNTEAFF. The chain employs TRBV7-2 and TRBJ1-1; TRBD1 matches 10 bases. The CDR3 has 16 amino acids. V gave up 4 bases and J gave up 1 base; unmatched junction bases: 6. CDR1 and CDR2 (germline): SGHTA, FQGNSA.

The CDR3 spells CAWSVTGNQPQHF. DNA of the CDR3: TGTGCCTGGAGTGTAACAGGTAATCAGCCCCAGCATTTT. The chain joins TRBV30 to TRBJ1-5, with D perhaps matching TRBD1 (5 bases). This CDR3 has 13 residues. Germline lookup yields CDR1 GTSNPN and CDR2 SVGIG (reference sequence). The V gene lost 0 bases and the J gene lost 4 bases, with 7 bases spanning the gap.

The chain employs TRBV18 and TRBJ1-5, with D perhaps matching TRBD1 (6 bases). V dropped 4 bases and J dropped 3 bases, with 10 bases sitting between them. This CDR3 is built from 14 residues. Germline V gives CDR1 KGHSH, CDR2 LQKENI. This CDR3 reads CASSLTGDNQPQHF. In DNA, the CDR3 is TGTGCCAGCTCACTGACAGGTGACAATCAGCCCCAGCATTTT. The full variable domain, in which reference TRBV18 and TRBJ1-5 provide the parts outside the CDR3, is NAGVMQNPRHLVRRRGQEARLRCSPMKGHSHVYWYRQLPEEGLKFMVYLQKENIIDESGMPKERFSAEFPKEGPSILRIQQVVRGDSAAYFCASSLTGDNQPQHFGDGTRLSIL.

The V and J genes are TRBV7-8 and TRBJ2-7, with 8 nucleotides matching TRBD1. Germline V CDR1 and CDR2: SGHVS, FQNEAQ. This CDR3 region has 14 residues. V was pared by 6 bases and J by 3 bases, with 7 bases of the junction left unmatched. This chain's CDR3 is CASRTAGQVYEQYF. In DNA form, the CDR3 reads TGTGCCAGCAGGACCGCGGGACAGGTCTACGAGCAGTACTTC.